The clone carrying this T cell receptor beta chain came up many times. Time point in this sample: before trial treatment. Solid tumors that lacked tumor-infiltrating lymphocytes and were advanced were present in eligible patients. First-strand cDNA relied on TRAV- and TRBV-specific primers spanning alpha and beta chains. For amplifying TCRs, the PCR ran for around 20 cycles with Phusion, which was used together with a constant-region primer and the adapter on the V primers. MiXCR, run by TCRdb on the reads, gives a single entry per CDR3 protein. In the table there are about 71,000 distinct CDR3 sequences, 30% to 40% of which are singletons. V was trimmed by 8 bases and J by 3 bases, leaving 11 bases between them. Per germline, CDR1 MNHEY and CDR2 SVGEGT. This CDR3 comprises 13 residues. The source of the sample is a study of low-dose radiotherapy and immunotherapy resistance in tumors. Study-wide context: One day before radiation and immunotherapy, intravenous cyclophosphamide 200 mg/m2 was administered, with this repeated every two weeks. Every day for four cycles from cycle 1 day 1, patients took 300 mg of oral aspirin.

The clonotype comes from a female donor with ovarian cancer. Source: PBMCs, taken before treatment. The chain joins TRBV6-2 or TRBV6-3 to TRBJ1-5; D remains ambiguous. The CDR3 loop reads CASLRVSNQPQHF. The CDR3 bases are TGTGCCAGCTTGAGGGTCTCCAATCAGCCCCAGCATTTT.